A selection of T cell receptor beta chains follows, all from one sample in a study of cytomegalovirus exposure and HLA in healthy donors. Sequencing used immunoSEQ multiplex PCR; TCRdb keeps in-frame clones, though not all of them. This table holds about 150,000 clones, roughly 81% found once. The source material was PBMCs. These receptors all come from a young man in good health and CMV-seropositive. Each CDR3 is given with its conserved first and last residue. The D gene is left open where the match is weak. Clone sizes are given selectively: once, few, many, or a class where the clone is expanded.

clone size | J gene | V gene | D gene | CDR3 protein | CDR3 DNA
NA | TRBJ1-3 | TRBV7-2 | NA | CASSPPGIRSGNTIYF | TGTGCCAGCAGCCCCCCGGGGATCCGCTCTGGAAACACCATATATTTT
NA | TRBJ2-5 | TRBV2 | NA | CASGGHPQETQYF | TGTGCCAGCGGGGGACACCCGCAAGAGACCCAGTACTTC
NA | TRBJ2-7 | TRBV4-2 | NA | CASSQGAYEQYF | TGTGCCAGCAGCCAAGGGGCATACGAGCAGTACTTC
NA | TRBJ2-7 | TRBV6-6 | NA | CASSYGGAPTYEQYF | TGTGCCAGCAGTTACGGGGGGGCGCCCACCTACGAGCAGTACTTC
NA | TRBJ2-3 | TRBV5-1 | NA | CASSRGGGTDTQYF | TGCGCCAGCAGCCGGGGCGGGGGCACAGATACGCAGTATTTT
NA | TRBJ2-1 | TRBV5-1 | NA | CASSQRSGNEQFF | TGCGCCAGCAGCCAGCGTAGTGGGAATGAGCAGTTCTTC
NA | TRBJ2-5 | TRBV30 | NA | CAWTQATQETQYF | TGTGCCTGGACACAGGCTACGCAGGAGACCCAGTACTTC
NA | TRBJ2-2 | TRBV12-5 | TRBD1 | CASHRGPTGELFF | TGTGCCTCCCACAGGGGGCCCACCGGGGAGCTGTTTTTT
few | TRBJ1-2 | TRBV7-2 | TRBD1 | CASSLRVGGLYGYTF | TGTGCCAGCAGCTTGCGCGTAGGGGGCCTCTATGGCTACACCTTC
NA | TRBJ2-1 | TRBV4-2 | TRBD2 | CASSQEGLAVYNEQFF | TGTGCCAGCAGCCAGGAGGGACTAGCGGTCTACAATGAGCAGTTCTTC
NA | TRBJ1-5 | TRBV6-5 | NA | CASSYSSSNQPQHF | TGTGCCAGCAGTTACTCGAGCAGCAATCAGCCCCAGCATTTT
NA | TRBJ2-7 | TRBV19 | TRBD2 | CASSLRDYPSYEQYF | TGTGCCAGTAGTCTCCGGGACTATCCCTCCTACGAGCAGTACTTC
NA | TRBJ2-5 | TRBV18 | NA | CASSPRGGVGETQYF | TGTGCCAGCTCACCACGAGGAGGAGTCGGGGAGACCCAGTACTTC
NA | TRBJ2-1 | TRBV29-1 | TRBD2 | CSVRYGLVGDEQFF | TGCAGCGTCCGATACGGACTAGTCGGGGATGAGCAGTTCTTC
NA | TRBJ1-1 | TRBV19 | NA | CASSPHRAAEAFF | TGTGCCAGTAGTCCCCACAGGGCAGCTGAAGCTTTCTTT
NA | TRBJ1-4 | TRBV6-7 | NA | CASMQVATNEKLFF | TGTGCCAGCATGCAGGTTGCAACTAATGAAAAACTGTTTTTT
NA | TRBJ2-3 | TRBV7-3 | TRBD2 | CASSSGLAVSAQYF | TGTGCCAGCAGTTCGGGACTAGCGGTCTCGGCGCAGTATTTT
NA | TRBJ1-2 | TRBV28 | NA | CASSPFPYGYTF | TGTGCCAGCAGCCCGTTCCCCTATGGCTACACCTTC
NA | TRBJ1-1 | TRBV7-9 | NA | CASSSGWAGRRDTEAFF | TGTGCCAGCAGCTCCGGTTGGGCAGGGAGGAGGGACACTGAAGCTTTCTTT
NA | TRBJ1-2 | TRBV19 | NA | CASSARRRYGYTF | TGTGCCAGTAGTGCCCGCCGGAGATATGGCTACACCTTC
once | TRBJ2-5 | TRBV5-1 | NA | CASSRGGGGAETQYF | TGCGCCAGCAGCCGAGGCGGCGGTGGGGCGGAGACCCAGTACTTC
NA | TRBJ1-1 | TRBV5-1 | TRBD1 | CASREGQLNTEAFF | TGCGCCAGCAGAGAGGGACAGCTGAACACTGAAGCTTTCTTT
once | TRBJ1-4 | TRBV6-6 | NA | CASSYHRGTNEKLFF | TGTGCCAGCAGTTACCACCGGGGTACTAATGAAAAACTGTTTTTT
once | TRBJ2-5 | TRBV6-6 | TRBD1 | CASSSRQGWETQYF | TGTGCCAGCAGTTCTAGACAGGGGTGGGAGACCCAGTACTTC
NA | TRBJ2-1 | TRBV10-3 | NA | CAISESGAQPYNEQFF | TGTGCCATCAGTGAGTCGGGAGCGCAACCCTACAATGAGCAGTTCTTC
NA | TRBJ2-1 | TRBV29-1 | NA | CSVPHPGGSSYNEQFF | TGCAGCGTCCCTCACCCTGGAGGCAGCTCCTACAATGAGCAGTTCTTC
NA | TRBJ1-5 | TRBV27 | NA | CASSLRGSNQPQHF | TGTGCCAGCAGTTTAAGGGGGTCTAATCAGCCCCAGCATTTT
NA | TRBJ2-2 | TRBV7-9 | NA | CSSSLSRANTGELFF | TGTTCCAGCAGCTTGTCTCGAGCGAACACCGGGGAGCTGTTTTTT
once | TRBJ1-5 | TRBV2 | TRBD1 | CASSRQGAFQPQHF | TGTGCCAGCAGTCGACAGGGGGCTTTTCAGCCCCAGCATTTT
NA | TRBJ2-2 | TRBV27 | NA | CASSYARLAAGELFF | TGTGCCAGCAGCTATGCGAGACTGGCCGCCGGGGAGCTGTTTTTT
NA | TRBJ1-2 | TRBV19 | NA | CASRDTYNYGYTF | TGTGCCTCCCGGGACACCTACAACTATGGCTACACCTTC
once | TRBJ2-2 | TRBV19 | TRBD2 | CASSTTSGITGELFF | TGTGCCAGTAGTACAACTAGCGGGATCACCGGGGAGCTGTTTTTT
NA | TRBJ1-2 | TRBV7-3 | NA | CASSLIGGPNYGYTF | TGTGCCAGCAGCTTAATCGGGGGACCAAACTATGGCTACACCTTC
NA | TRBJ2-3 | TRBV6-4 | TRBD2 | CASNLASGMVDTQYF | TGTGCCAGCAATTTAGCTAGCGGGATGGTAGATACGCAGTATTTT
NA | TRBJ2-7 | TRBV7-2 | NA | CASSPQQGLSYEQYF | TGTGCCAGCAGCCCTCAACAGGGTCTCTCCTACGAGCAGTACTTC